The source of this T cell receptor beta chain is a study of T cells in Graves' hyperthyroidism and ophthalmopathy. Amplification of TCR beta CDR3 regions used RNA as the template. HTBI primers were used for first-round RT-PCR of the TCR CDR3. TCRdb used MiXCR to reprocess the multiplex PCR reads, holding one entry per CDR3 protein. The sample lists roughly 660,000 distinct CDR3 sequences, 15% to 20% occurring once. Diagnoses rested on clinical symptoms, serum thyroxine and TRAb, thyroid ultrasound and orbital computed tomography. This TCR was sampled from a man in his forties or fifties with Graves' hyperthyroidism. The sample consisted of blood.

In DNA form, the CDR3 reads TGCAGCGTTGAGGAGGGGGCGCTTAACTATGGCTACACCTTC. Encoded protein: CSVEEGALNYGYTF. V gene TRBV29-1 combines with J gene TRBJ1-2; TRBD1 matches 7 bases. From germline, CDR1 is SQVTM and CDR2 ANQGSEA. This CDR3 region has 14 residues. Trimming removed 3 bases from V and 1 base from J; junction bases left unmatched: 5. Variable domain in full (rest from reference TRBV29-1 and TRBJ1-2): SAVISQKPSRDICQRGTSLTIQCQVDSQVTMMFWYRQQPGQSLTLIATANQGSEATYESGFVIDKFPISRPNLTFSTLTVSNMSPEDSSIYLCSVEEGALNYGYTFGSGTRLTVV.